This T cell receptor beta chain was sequenced for a study of regulatory T cells in long-lasting Graves disease. This CDR3 has 15 amino acids. Trimming took 2 bases from V and 0 from J, leaving 10 bases between them. iRepertoire HTBI primers and Arm-PCR of CDR3 regions built TCR beta libraries. One entry per CDR3 protein, called by TCRdb with MiXCR from the multiplex PCR reads. The sample includes over 500,000 distinct CDR3 sequences, approximately 16% of them seen just once. Time point specified: newly diagnosed GD, antithyroid drugs for less than 3 months. There was RNA extracted from PBMCs, and the TCR library was made from it. Separately, the same data were catalogued under a study of T cells in Graves' hyperthyroidism and ophthalmopathy.

The chain uses TRBV12-3 or TRBV12-4 and TRBJ1-1; unclear D gene. The TCR comes from a man aged 18 to 30 with Graves disease. The starting material was peripheral blood mononuclear cells (PBMCs), obtained at new diagnosis, from a patient treated with antithyroid drugs. CDR3 nucleotides: TGTGCCAGCAGTTTATTTGGCGGAGTGAACACTGAAGCTTTCTTT. This encodes CASSLFGGVNTEAFF.